The 4 T cell receptor beta chains listed next were all sequenced from one sample in a study of blood T cell repertoires in COVID-19. Assay used: immunoSEQ multiplex PCR; TCRdb lists only in-frame clones, some missing. Of around 210,000 clones in the sample, roughly 85% were seen once. The sample comprised peripheral blood. These receptors all stem from a man in his fifties or sixties with COVID-19, enrolled during active disease.

The chain links TRBV29-1 to TRBJ2-7; D is perhaps TRBD2 (5 bases). This CDR3 comprises 12 residues. Per germline, CDR1 SQVTM and CDR2 ANQGSEA. With 7 bases removed from V and 5 bases from J, the gap between germline ends came to 15 bases. The CDR3 DNA sequence: TGCAGCGCCGAGGGAGAGTTGCACGAGCAGTACTTC. As protein: CSAEGELHEQYF.

This clone was counted between two and nine times. This chain uses TRBV14 with TRBJ1-4; 7 nucleotides line up with TRBD1. CDR1 and CDR2 (germline): SGHDN, FVKESK. The CDR3 contains 13 residues. V shed 6 bases, J shed 10 bases, and the junction held 8 bases outside the gene matches. The CDR3 DNA reads as TGTGCCAGCAGACATTACAGGGGCGGAAAACTGTTTTTT. Amino acids: CASRHYRGGKLFF.

This rearrangement joins TRBV5-4 to TRBJ2-3; 8 bases are shared with TRBD2. J lost 0 bases, V lost 1 base, and 7 bases had no gene match. Germline loops: CDR1 SGHNT, CDR2 YYREEE (reference sequence). The CDR3 runs 17 residues. The CDR3 DNA follows: TGTGCCAGCAGCTTGCCGGGGGCTAGCGGGAGCACAGATACGCAGTATTTT. The encoded protein is CASSLPGASGSTDTQYF.

The gene calls are TRBV18 and TRBJ2-1; 11 positions agree with TRBD1. This CDR3 contains 17 residues. CDR1 KGHSH and CDR2 LQKENI come from the germline V gene. Trimming took 0 bases from V and 6 from J; bases not matched to a gene: 7. CDR3 sequence (DNA): TGTGCCAGCTCACCACCAAAAGGACAGGGGGCCCTCAATGAGCAGTTCTTC. Encoded protein: CASSPPKGQGALNEQFF.